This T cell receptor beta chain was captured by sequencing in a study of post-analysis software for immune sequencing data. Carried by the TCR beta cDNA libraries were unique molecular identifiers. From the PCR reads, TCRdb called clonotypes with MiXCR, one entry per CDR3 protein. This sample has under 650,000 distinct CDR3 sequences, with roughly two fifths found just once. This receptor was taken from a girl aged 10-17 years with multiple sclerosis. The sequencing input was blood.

CDR3 protein: CASSHARDPNYGYTF. CDR3 nucleotides: TGTGCCAGCAGCCATGCCAGGGACCCAAACTATGGCTACACCTTC. The gene calls are TRBV6-6 and TRBJ1-2; perhaps TRBD1 as D (5 bases). The CDR3 totals 15 residues. Trimming shortened V by 6 bases and J by 2 bases, and 16 bases separated the two germline ends. Per germline, CDR1 MNHNY and CDR2 SVGAGI (reference sequence).